Below are 21 T cell receptor beta chains sequenced from a single sample in a study of beta chain features in type 1 diabetes. Study-wide points: Moderate yet significant TCRB CDR3 shortening was seen in Type 1 diabetes patients in all four CD4+ subsets.

Antigen specificity for these receptors is unknown. Every bit of the isolated RNA underwent reverse transcription, so sequencing read expressed TCRB transcripts. Profiling relied on immunoSEQ multiplex PCR, and the TCRdb table lists in-frame clones only, not all of them. The sample records about 120,000 clones, about 18% being singletons. The sample taken for sequencing was central memory CD4+ T cells from blood. The receptors shown here come from a man aged 18 to 30 with type 1 diabetes.

The V gene is TRBV9, the J gene TRBJ2-2; unclear D gene. This CDR3 region has 15 residues. Germline V lookup: CDR1 SGDLS, CDR2 YYNGEE. The V end was cut by 6 bases, the J end by 2 bases, with 14 bases between. The CDR3 sequence: CASTLYDENTGELFF. The CDR3 nucleotides read TGTGCCAGCACCCTATACGACGAAAACACCGGGGAGCTGTTTTTT.

This clone occurred a few times. A far larger clone is just one base off, so this is likely a read error. The chain couples TRBV29-1 to TRBJ2-3; D may be TRBD2 (5 bases). CDR1 and CDR2 (germline): SQVTM, ANQGSEA. This CDR3 has 15 residues. V was pared by 5 bases and J by 5 bases, with 20 bases between. The CDR3 loop reads CSVPSTITIGDTQYF. DNA of the CDR3: TGCAGCGTTCCCTCGACTATCACAATAGGAGATACGCAGTATTTT.

The chain links TRBV29-1 to TRBJ1-2; D not resolved. This CDR3 comprises 12 residues. Trimming removed 4 bases at V and 5 bases at J, with 11 bases between. CDR1 is SQVTM and CDR2 is ANQGSEA in the germline V gene. CDR3 sequence reads: CSVVSQDYGYTF. CDR3 coding DNA: TGCAGCGTTGTTTCCCAGGATTATGGCTACACCTTC.

This clone occurred a few times. The rearrangement joins TRBV5-1 to TRBJ1-5, with 8 bases aligning to TRBD1. Per germline, CDR1 SGHRS and CDR2 YFSETQ. After removal of 3 bases from V and 5 bases from J, the junction contained 7 bases not matched to a gene. The CDR3 consists of 15 residues. This CDR3 is CASSSGQGSDQPQHF. The DNA of the CDR3 is TGCGCCAGCAGCTCAGGACAGGGCTCGGATCAGCCCCAGCATTTT.

This clone was found a few times. The chain is built from TRBV30 and TRBJ1-2; TRBD1 matches at 7 bases. Germline V gives CDR1 GTSNPN, CDR2 SVGIG (reference sequence). The length of the CDR3 is 13 residues. Trimming at V came to 4 bases and at J to 9 bases, leaving 11 bases not matched to a gene. CDR3 sequence: CAWNPTSTGRYTF. In DNA, the CDR3 is TGTGCCTGGAATCCGACCTCGACAGGGCGCTACACCTTC.

This chain connects TRBV30 to TRBJ1-3; TRBD1 matches at 7 bases. The V segment lost 5 bases and the J segment 0 bases; nucleotides outside the gene matches: 1. Germline V gene lookup returns CDR1 GTSNPN and CDR2 SVGIG (reference sequence). There are 13 residues in the CDR3. The CDR3: CAWAGGSGNTIYF. The CDR3 DNA follows: TGTGCCTGGGCAGGGGGCTCTGGAAACACCATATATTTT.

CDR3 in DNA: TGTGCCTGGGACACGGGACTAGTAGATACGCAGTATTTT. It specifies CAWDTGLVDTQYF. V is TRBV30 and J is TRBJ2-3, with 8 nucleotides matching TRBD2. In germline, CDR1 is GTSNPN, CDR2 SVGIG (reference sequence). There are 13 residues in the CDR3. The V segment lost 5 bases and the J segment 5 bases; nucleotides outside the gene matches: 6.

The chain employs TRBV9 and TRBJ2-5; no definite D call. The CDR3 length is 13 residues. V lost 2 bases to trimming and J lost 5 bases, with 10 bases between them. Germline loops: CDR1 SGDLS, CDR2 YYNGEE. CDR3 sequence reads: CASSVSTQETQYF. The CDR3 DNA sequence: TGTGCCAGCAGCGTTTCTACACAGGAGACCCAGTACTTC. Supplemented by reference TRBV9 and TRBJ2-5, the full variable domain reads DSGVTQTPKHLITATGQRVTLRCSPRSGDLSVYWYQQSLDQGLQFLIQYYNGEERAKGNILERFSAQQFPDLHSELNLSSLELGDSALYFCASSVSTQETQYFGPGTRLLVL.

The rearrangement uses TRBV6-1 and TRBJ2-1, with TRBD2 matching 9 bases. Germline V gene lookup returns CDR1 MNHNS and CDR2 SASEGT. CDR3 length equals 15 residues. The J segment lost 2 bases and the V segment lost 4 bases, leaving 3 bases of the junction unmatched. The CDR3 spells CASSGGLAAYNEQFF. The CDR3 DNA reads TGTGCCAGCAGTGGGGGACTAGCAGCCTACAATGAGCAGTTCTTC.

At least ten counts were recorded for this clone. The DNA for the CDR3 is TGCGCCAGCAGCCAAGTAACTAGCGGGAAGGGCGGGGAGCTGTTTTTT. Encoded protein: CASSQVTSGKGGELFF. This chain connects TRBV4-1 to TRBJ2-2; 10 bases align to TRBD2. The CDR3 extends over 16 amino acids. Germline CDR1 reads MGHRA; CDR2 reads YSYEKL. V was clipped by 1 base and J by 7 bases; unmatched bases: 6.

In this sample, this clone turned up many times. The V call is TRBV6-5, the J call TRBJ2-5; possibly TRBD1 for D (5 bases). This CDR3 has 16 residues. V dropped 2 bases and J dropped 5 bases, with 18 bases sitting between them. Germline lookup yields CDR1 MNHEY and CDR2 SVGAGI. The DNA for the CDR3 is TGTGCCAGCAGTTACGAGAAAACGATGGGGCGGGAGACCCAGTACTTC. Protein product: CASSYEKTMGRETQYF.

This clone has just a few counts. Other DNA sequences within the sample encode an identical CDR3. The chain recombines TRBV27 with TRBJ2-3; the D gene is possibly TRBD1 (5 bases). The CDR3 runs 13 residues. Germline V CDR1 and CDR2: MNHEY, SMNVEV (reference sequence). V shed 3 bases and J shed 6 bases, with 10 bases lying between them. For the CDR3, the DNA is TGTGCCAGCAGTTTGAGACCAGGGGATACGCAGTATTTT. This sequence encodes CASSLRPGDTQYF.

The sample holds a few counts of this clone. The gene calls are TRBV4-1 and TRBJ2-7, with 14 positions matching TRBD2. CDR3 size: 17 residues. V dropped 0 bases and J dropped 2; count of bases not matched to a gene: 3. The germline gives CDR1 MGHRA, CDR2 YSYEKL. The CDR3 spells CASSQEGLAGDTYEQYF. The CDR3 region has the DNA TGCGCCAGCAGCCAAGAGGGACTAGCGGGAGATACCTACGAGCAGTACTTC.

This clone came up a few times. The chain joins TRBV18 to TRBJ1-2; 8 bases line up with TRBD1. V gave up 5 bases and J gave up 8 bases; unmatched junction bases: 4. Germline V gene sequence: CDR1 KGHSH, CDR2 LQKENI. This CDR3 is built from 12 residues. CDR3 sequence (DNA): TGTGCCAGCTCATCCGGACAGGGAGGCTACACCTTC. Protein: CASSSGQGGYTF. The complete variable domain, with remaining parts taken from reference TRBV18 and TRBJ1-2, reads NAGVMQNPRHLVRRRGQEARLRCSPMKGHSHVYWYRQLPEEGLKFMVYLQKENIIDESGMPKERFSAEFPKEGPSILRIQQVVRGDSAAYFCASSSGQGGYTFGSGTRLTVV.

This clone appeared many times. This sample also contains other DNA sequences that code for the same CDR3. This chain joins TRBV5-1 and TRBJ2-7, with D perhaps matching TRBD1 (5 bases). The CDR3 totals 13 residues. Trimming removed 3 bases at V and 1 base at J, with 8 bases between. Germline lookup yields CDR1 SGHRS and CDR2 YFSETQ. The CDR3 protein is CASSSQGSYEQYF. The CDR3 coding sequence is TGCGCCAGCAGCTCTCAGGGTTCCTACGAGCAGTACTTC.

This clone has more than one count but fewer than ten. This rearrangement joins TRBV5-4 to TRBJ2-7; 8 bases are a match to TRBD1. The CDR3 spans 15 residues. Trimming at V came to 0 bases and at J to 5 bases, leaving 7 bases not matched to a gene. Germline V gives CDR1 SGHNT, CDR2 YYREEE (reference sequence). The chain's CDR3 is CASSLDLGQGNEQYF. The CDR3 DNA reads as TGTGCCAGCAGCTTGGATTTAGGACAGGGTAACGAGCAGTACTTC.

This clone was seen more than once but under ten times. V gene TRBV25-1 combines with J gene TRBJ2-1; possibly TRBD1 for D (5 bases). The CDR3 runs to 10 residues. Trimming left V 11 bases short and J 16 bases short, with 18 bases between. Germline assignment: CDR1 MGHDK and CDR2 SYGVNS. The CDR3 bases are TGTGCCTACGGTGAACGGACACTTTTCTTC. It is translated as CAYGERTLFF.

The genes are TRBV27 and TRBJ1-2; 8 bases line up with TRBD1. Germline trimming cut 4 bases from V and 2 bases from J; bases unmatched to any gene: 12. The CDR3 sequence is 17 residues long. Per germline, CDR1 MNHEY and CDR2 SMNVEV (reference sequence). The CDR3 is CASSSFRGPLPNYGYTF. Written as DNA, the CDR3 is TGTGCCAGCAGTTCCTTCAGGGGGCCACTACCCAACTATGGCTACACCTTC.

V is TRBV30 and J is TRBJ2-6; TRBD1 matches at 9 bases. CDR3 length: 17 residues. J lost 0 bases, V lost 2 bases, and 5 bases had no gene match. Germline V lookup: CDR1 GTSNPN, CDR2 SVGIG (reference sequence). This CDR3 reads CAWSSDRGDSGANVLTF. The CDR3 bases are TGTGCCTGGAGTTCCGACAGGGGGGACTCTGGGGCCAACGTCCTGACTTTC.

In this sample, this clone turned up a few times. V is TRBV12-5 and J is TRBJ2-2, with a tentative D call TRBD2 (6 bases). The CDR3 contains 14 residues. The V gene lost 11 bases and the J gene lost 1 base, with 14 bases spanning the gap. In germline, CDR1 is LGHNT, CDR2 FRNRAP. The CDR3 region has the DNA TGTGCTCAAGACCCGGGGGAGAACACCGGGGAGCTGTTTTTT. Translated, it gives CAQDPGENTGELFF.

CDR3 sequence (DNA): TGCAGCGTTTCTAAGGGACTAGCGGGGGCCGGGGAGCTGTTTTTT. Protein sequence: CSVSKGLAGAGELFF. The chain recombines TRBV29-1 with TRBJ2-2, with 14 bases identical to TRBD2. CDR1 is SQVTM and CDR2 is ANQGSEA in the germline V gene. After removal of 5 bases from V and 6 bases from J, the junction contained 5 bases not matched to a gene. There are 15 residues in the CDR3.